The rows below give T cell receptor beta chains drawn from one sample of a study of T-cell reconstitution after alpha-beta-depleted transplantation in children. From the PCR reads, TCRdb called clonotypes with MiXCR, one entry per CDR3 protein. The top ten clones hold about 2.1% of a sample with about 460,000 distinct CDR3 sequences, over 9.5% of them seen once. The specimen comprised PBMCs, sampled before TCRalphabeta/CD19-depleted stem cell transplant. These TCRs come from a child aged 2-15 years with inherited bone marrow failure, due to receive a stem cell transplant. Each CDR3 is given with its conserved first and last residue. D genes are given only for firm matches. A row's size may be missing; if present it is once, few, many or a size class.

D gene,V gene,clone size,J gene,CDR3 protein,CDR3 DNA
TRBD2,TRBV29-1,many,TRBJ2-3,CSVEGASGRLPQNTQYF,TGCAGCGTTGAAGGGGCTAGCGGGAGGCTCCCCCAAAATACGCAGTATTTT
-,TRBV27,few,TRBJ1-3,CASSLDGVGGNTIYF,TGTGCCAGCAGTTTAGACGGGGTCGGAGGAAACACCATATATTTT
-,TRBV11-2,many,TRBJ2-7,CASSLDIYEQYF,TGTGCCAGCAGCTTAGATATCTACGAGCAGTACTTC
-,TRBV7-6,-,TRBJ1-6,CASSLVLGMGAPLHF,TGTGCCAGCAGCTTAGTACTTGGGATGGGCGCGCCCCTCCACTTT
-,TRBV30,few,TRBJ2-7,CAWSVLDSYEQYF,TGTGCCTGGAGTGTACTAGATAGCTACGAGCAGTACTTC
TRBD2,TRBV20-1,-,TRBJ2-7,CSARKGLAGGEQYF,TGCAGTGCTAGAAAGGGGCTAGCGGGAGGTGAGCAGTACTTC
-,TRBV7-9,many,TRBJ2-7,CASSLGHGQRPYEQYF,TGTGCCAGCAGCTTAGGACACGGACAGCGCCCCTACGAGCAGTACTTC
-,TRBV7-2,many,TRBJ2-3,CASSLGSSTDTQYF,TGTGCCAGCAGCTTAGGCAGCAGCACAGATACGCAGTATTTT
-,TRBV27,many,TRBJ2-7,CASSVKRSSYEQYF,TGTGCCAGCAGTGTTAAGCGGAGCTCCTACGAGCAGTACTTC
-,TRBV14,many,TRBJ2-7,CASSQDRGYRPHEQYF,TGTGCCAGCAGCCAAGATCGGGGGTACCGGCCACACGAGCAGTACTTC
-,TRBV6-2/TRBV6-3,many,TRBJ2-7,CASSYSGGTDSYEQYF,TGTGCCAGCAGTTACTCGGGCGGGACCGACTCGTACGAGCAGTACTTC
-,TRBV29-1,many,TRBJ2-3,CSVVSGFSTDTQYF,TGCAGCGTTGTTTCGGGGTTTAGCACAGATACGCAGTATTTT
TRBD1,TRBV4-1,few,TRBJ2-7,CASSTRQGADEQYF,TGCGCCAGCAGCACCCGACAGGGGGCTGACGAGCAGTACTTC
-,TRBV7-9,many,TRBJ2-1,CASSERGPANEQFF,TGTGCCAGCTCCGAACGCGGGCCGGCCAATGAGCAGTTCTTC
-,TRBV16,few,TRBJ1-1,CASRGGRSDTEAFF,TGTGCCAGCCGTGGGGGGCGCTCGGACACTGAAGCTTTCTTT
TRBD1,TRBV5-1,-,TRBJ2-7,CASSRVGQAYEQYF,TGCGCCAGCAGCCGGGTGGGACAGGCTTACGAGCAGTACTTC
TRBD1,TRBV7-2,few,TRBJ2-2,CASSPRRTGTGELFF,TGTGCCAGCAGCCCTCGGCGGACAGGTACCGGGGAGCTGTTTTTT
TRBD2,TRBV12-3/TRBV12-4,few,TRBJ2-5,CASSFSGSLPRAETQYF,TGTGCCAGCAGTTTTAGCGGGTCTTTACCGAGGGCAGAGACCCAGTACTTC
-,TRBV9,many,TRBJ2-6,CASSGSGANVLTF,TGTGCCAGCAGCGGCTCTGGGGCCAACGTCCTGACTTTC
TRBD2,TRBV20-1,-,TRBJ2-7,CSARDRRGGVLYEQYF,TGCAGTGCTAGAGACCGTCGTGGGGGGGTACTCTACGAGCAGTACTTC
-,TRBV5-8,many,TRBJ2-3,CASSLEAGWDTQYF,TGTGCCAGCAGCTTGGAGGCAGGTTGGGATACGCAGTATTTT
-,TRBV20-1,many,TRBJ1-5,CSAAPGLNQPQHF,TGCAGTGCTGCTCCGGGGCTCAATCAGCCCCAGCATTTT
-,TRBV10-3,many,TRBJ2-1,CAISAGESYNEQFF,TGTGCCATCAGTGCAGGGGAGTCCTACAATGAGCAGTTCTTC
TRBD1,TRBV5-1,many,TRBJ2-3,CASSWDRGPDTQYF,TGCGCCAGCAGCTGGGACAGGGGGCCAGATACGCAGTATTTT
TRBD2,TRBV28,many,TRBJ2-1,CASSSPGTRRDNEQFF,TGTGCCAGCAGTTCCCCCGGGACTAGGAGAGACAATGAGCAGTTCTTC
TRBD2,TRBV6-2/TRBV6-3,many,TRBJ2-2,CASSRSSGRTSTGELFF,TGTGCCAGCAGCCGCTCGTCCGGGAGGACCTCCACCGGGGAGCTGTTTTTT
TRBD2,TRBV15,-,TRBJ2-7,CATSIQREFYDQYF,TGTGCCACCAGCATCCAGCGGGAGTTCTACGACCAGTACTTC
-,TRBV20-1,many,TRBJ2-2,CSAPNPGTSGELFF,TGCAGTGCTCCCAACCCGGGGACATCCGGGGAGCTGTTTTTT
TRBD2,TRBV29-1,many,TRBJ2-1,CSVPGLDTYSYNEQFF,TGCAGCGTTCCAGGACTAGACACCTACTCCTACAATGAGCAGTTCTTC
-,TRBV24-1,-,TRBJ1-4,CATSENTRGRDEKLFF,TGTGCCACCAGTGAGAATACAAGGGGTAGGGATGAAAAACTGTTTTTT
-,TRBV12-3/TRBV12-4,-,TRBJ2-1,CASSLLLGDEQFF,TGTGCCAGCAGTTTGCTATTGGGAGACGAGCAGTTCTTC
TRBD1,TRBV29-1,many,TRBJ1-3,CSVSQGAGGNTIYF,TGCAGCGTCTCACAGGGGGCGGGAGGAAACACCATATATTTT
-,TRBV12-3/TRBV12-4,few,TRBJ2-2,CASVRGFGELFF,TGTGCCAGCGTGAGGGGCTTCGGGGAGCTGTTTTTT
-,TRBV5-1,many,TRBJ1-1,CASSLDQGGTEAFF,TGCGCCAGCAGCTTGGACCAGGGAGGCACTGAAGCTTTCTTT
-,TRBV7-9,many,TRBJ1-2,CASSPLLGRDGYTF,TGTGCCAGCAGCCCCCTGTTGGGGCGGGATGGCTACACCTTC
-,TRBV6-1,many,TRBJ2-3,CASSMLADTQYF,TGTGCCAGCAGTATGTTAGCAGATACGCAGTATTTT
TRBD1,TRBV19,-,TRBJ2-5,CASSIAPGQGGETQYF,TGTGCCAGTAGTATAGCCCCGGGACAGGGAGGAGAGACCCAGTACTTC
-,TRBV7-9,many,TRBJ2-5,CASSPDPVQETQYF,TGTGCCAGCAGCCCCGACCCAGTCCAAGAGACCCAGTACTTC
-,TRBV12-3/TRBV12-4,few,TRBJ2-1,CASSGTGVDQYNEQFF,TGTGCCAGCAGTGGGACGGGAGTGGATCAATACAATGAGCAGTTCTTC
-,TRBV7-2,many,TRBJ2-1,CASSLATGRIYNEQFF,TGTGCCAGCAGCTTAGCGACGGGACGGATATACAATGAGCAGTTCTTC